The present entry profiles one T cell receptor beta chain with its context. Here immunoSEQ multiplex PCR was the method, and the copy in TCRdb shows in-frame clones only, minus some. The sample contains about 2.3 million clones, roughly 93% of which appear only once. This sample was taken from a study of shared clonotypes between healthy human individuals. There were only Caucasian adults among the donors, and all lived in Nashville, Tennessee. Sequenced: naive CD4+ T cells from PBMCs. Documented subset: CD45RA+ positively selected. The TCR comes from a man aged 18 to 29 in good health. Some clones in this sample may be carry-over from other donors' samples.

The CDR3 nucleotides are TGCGCCAGCAGCTTGATGCAGGGGGCCGCTGGAAACACCATATATTTT. It is translated as CASSLMQGAAGNTIYF. The chain couples TRBV5-1 to TRBJ1-3; 8 nucleotides match TRBD1. Germline V gene lookup returns CDR1 SGHRS and CDR2 YFSETQ. This CDR3 has 16 amino acids. After removal of 1 base from V and 2 bases from J, the junction contained 5 bases not matched to a gene.